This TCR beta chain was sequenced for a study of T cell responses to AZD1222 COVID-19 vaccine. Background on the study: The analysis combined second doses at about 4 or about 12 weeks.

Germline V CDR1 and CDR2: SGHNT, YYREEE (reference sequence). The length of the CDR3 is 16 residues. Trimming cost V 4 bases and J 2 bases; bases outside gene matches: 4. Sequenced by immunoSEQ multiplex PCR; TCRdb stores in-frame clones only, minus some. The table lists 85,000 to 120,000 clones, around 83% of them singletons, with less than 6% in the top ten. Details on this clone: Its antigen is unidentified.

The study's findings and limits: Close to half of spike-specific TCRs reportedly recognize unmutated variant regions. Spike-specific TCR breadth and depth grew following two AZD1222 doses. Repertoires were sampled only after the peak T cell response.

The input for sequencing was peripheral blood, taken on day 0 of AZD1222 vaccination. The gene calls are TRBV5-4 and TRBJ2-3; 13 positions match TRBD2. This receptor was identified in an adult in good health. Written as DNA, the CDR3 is TGTGCCAGCAGCGCCACTAGCGGGGGGGCCACAGATACGCAGTATTTT. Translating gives CASSATSGGATDTQYF.